Below, 3 T cell receptor beta chains from the same sample are listed, as sequenced in a study of CD8+ T cells in alopecia areata. Sequencing used cDNA as its template, made by extracting RNA and reverse transcribing it. This table comes from immunoSEQ multiplex PCR, and its TCRdb copy is limited to in-frame clones, with some not included. The sample has about 200,000 clones; under 40% are singletons. Treatment described: oral pan-JAK inhibitor, 5-10 mg twice daily. The sample here was CD4+ T cells sorted from blood, taken at approximately week 31, from a patient treated with tofacitinib. These receptors all come from a human donor with alopecia areata.

This clone has a handful of counts. DNA of the CDR3: TGTGCCATCAGTGAGCCCGGACGGAGCTCCTACGAGCAGTACTTC. Translation gives CAISEPGRSSYEQYF. The chain recombines TRBV10-3 with TRBJ2-7, with no clear D. The CDR3 loop spans 15 amino acids. Per the germline V gene, CDR1 is ENHRY and CDR2 is SYGVKD. Trimming pared 2 bases from V and 0 bases from J, leaving 11 bases between.

The chain links TRBV9 to TRBJ1-6; D gene ambiguous. Trimming took 0 bases from V and 2 from J, leaving 9 bases between them. The CDR3 has 16 residues. The germline gives CDR1 SGDLS, CDR2 YYNGEE. CDR3 in amino acids: CASSVAPTTYNSPLHF. The CDR3 bases are TGTGCCAGCAGCGTAGCTCCCACAACCTATAATTCACCCCTCCACTTT.

This clone was seen just once. The rearrangement joins TRBV7-6 to TRBJ1-1; a weak D match, TRBD1 (5 bases). Germline V gene data show CDR1 as SGHVS and CDR2 as FNYEAQ. V was shortened by 5 bases and J by 1 base, with 5 bases between the two germline ends. This CDR3 contains 12 residues. This CDR3 reads CASSQGNTEAFF. The CDR3 DNA follows: TGTGCCAGCAGCCAGGGGAACACTGAAGCTTTCTTT.